This T cell receptor (beta chain) was observed in a study of CD8 T cells in Susac syndrome. Study details: Patients with Susac syndrome who were sequenced included 5 or 6 with active disease and eight or nine in remission. Study results and caveats: It was acknowledged in the study that its TCR sequencing and HLA analysis involved a relatively small number of individuals. In total CD8+ repertoires, approximately 17 Susac-specific public clones were found, and a few in CD8+ TEMRA repertoires. Among people with Susac, CD8+ clonal expansion was greatest in TEMRA cells and active patients.

The sample holds one count of this clonotype. The antigen is not known. V shed 5 bases and J shed 0 bases, with 8 bases lying between them. The length of the CDR3 is 14 residues. The germline V gene encodes CDR1 MDHEN and CDR2 SYDVKM. Reverse transcription used about 0.45 to 1 ug RNA and random hexamers. MiXCR was run by TCRdb on the immunoSEQ multiplex PCR reads, yielding one entry per CDR3 protein. The table lists fewer than 80,000 distinct CDR3 sequences, approximately 94% of them singletons. The chain couples TRBV28 to TRBJ1-5; D is uncertain. Sequencing input: CD8+ T cells from PBMCs. This receptor was taken from a human donor with Susac syndrome. The CDR3 is CASSPHNSNQPQHF. CDR3 coding DNA: TGTGCCAGCAGTCCTCATAATAGCAATCAGCCCCAGCATTTT.